This is a list of T cell receptor beta chains from one sample in a study of breast tumors, draining lymph nodes, adjacent tissues. MiXCR, run by TCRdb on the multiplex PCR reads, gives a single entry per CDR3 protein. Of about 220,000 distinct CDR3 sequences in the sample, less than 40% are singletons; the top ten hold about 3.9%. Sequenced: axillary lymph node tissue. The receptors were sampled from a female donor with breast cancer. Some clones in this sample may be carry-over from other donors' samples. Each CDR3 is given with its conserved first and last residue. A D gene is named only where the DNA matches it firmly. For some rows the clone size is stated as once, few or many, or as a class when expanded; others skip it.

V	D	size	J	CDR3	DNA
TRBV7-8	NA	many	TRBJ1-2	CASSDSYFGYTF	TGTGCCAGCAGCGACAGTTATTTTGGCTACACCTTC
TRBV11-3	TRBD1	many	TRBJ2-1	CASSPDRYRGLNEQFF	TGTGCCAGCAGCCCAGACCGGTACAGGGGGCTCAATGAGCAGTTCTTC
TRBV7-9	TRBD1	many	TRBJ1-6	CASSTTGTGDGDNSPLHF	TGTGCCAGCAGCACAACCGGGACAGGGGACGGCGATAATTCACCCCTCCACTTT
TRBV11-1	NA	once	TRBJ2-7	CANNLRVPGQKSPTYF	TGTGCCAACAACCTTCGCGTTCCCGGACAAAAGTCTCCTACGTACTTC
TRBV25-1	TRBD2	NA	TRBJ2-3	CASSGRLAGGFSTDTQYF	TGTGCCAGCAGTGGTCGACTAGCGGGGGGCTTTAGCACAGATACGCAGTATTTT
TRBV20-1	TRBD2	many	TRBJ2-3	CSTLHSGRARDTQYF	TGCAGTACCCTACACAGCGGGAGGGCCAGAGATACGCAGTATTTT
TRBV9	NA	NA	TRBJ2-7	CASSVTPEFYEQSF	TGTGCCAGCAGCGTGACTCCAGAATTCTACGAGCAGTCCTTC
TRBV30	NA	many	TRBJ1-5	CAWSVKGGGNQPQHF	TGTGCCTGGAGTGTGAAGGGTGGGGGCAATCAGCCCCAGCATTTT
TRBV29-1	TRBD2	many	TRBJ2-1	CSVEYLLAGPNEQFF	TGCAGCGTTGAATATCTGCTAGCGGGGCCAAATGAGCAGTTCTTC
TRBV5-1	NA	NA	TRBJ1-3	CASSFDNYGYTIYF	TGCGCCAGCAGCTTCGACAACTATGGCTACACCATATATTTT
TRBV24-1	NA	NA	TRBJ2-7	CATSDATRGRGPYF	TGTGCCACCAGTGATGCCACGAGGGGACGCGGACCATACTTC
TRBV7-3	TRBD1	many	TRBJ2-2	CASSPGQASGELFF	TGTGCCAGCAGCCCCGGACAGGCGAGCGGGGAGCTGTTTTTT
TRBV20-1	NA	many	TRBJ2-1	CSAPKLVRMDNEQFF	TGCAGTGCTCCGAAACTAGTCCGAATGGACAATGAGCAGTTCTTC
TRBV6-2/TRBV6-3	NA	NA	TRBJ2-4	CASSADILAKNIQYF	TGTGCCAGCAGTGCGGACATATTAGCCAAAAACATTCAGTACTTC
TRBV5-1	TRBD2	many	TRBJ2-3	CASGLAGGPRTDTQYF	TGCGCCAGTGGGCTAGCGGGGGGGCCCCGCACAGATACGCAGTATTTT
TRBV28	NA	NA	TRBJ1-3	CAIGAGQAGNTIYF	TGTGCCATCGGGGCAGGGCAAGCTGGAAACACCATATATTTT
TRBV19	TRBD1	many	TRBJ1-2	CASSTPSGQGSSGYTF	TGTGCCAGTAGTACACCCTCGGGACAGGGTTCGTCTGGCTACACCTTC
TRBV7-9	NA	once	TRBJ2-7	CASSPESESGEDYEQYF	TGTGCCAGCAGCCCCGAATCGGAGTCCGGGGAGGACTACGAGCAGTACTTC
TRBV5-5	TRBD2	many	TRBJ2-7	CASNLGGLAGVGYEQYF	TGTGCCAGCAACCTGGGGGGACTAGCGGGAGTGGGGTACGAGCAGTACTTC
TRBV2	NA	many	TRBJ2-6	CASSGGAGANVLTF	TGTGCCAGCAGCGGGGGAGCTGGGGCCAACGTCCTGACTTTC
TRBV2	NA	many	TRBJ2-2	CASSETRANTGELFF	TGTGCCAGCAGTGAGACTAGAGCGAACACCGGGGAGCTGTTTTTT
TRBV12-5	NA	many	TRBJ1-6	CASGHRSDSPLHF	TGTGCTAGTGGTCACAGATCGGATTCACCCCTCCACTTT
TRBV19	NA	many	TRBJ1-2	CASSIETRGYTF	TGTGCCAGTAGTATAGAAACGCGCGGCTACACCTTC
TRBV5-6	NA	many	TRBJ1-5	CASSYRTVRQPQHF	TGTGCCAGCAGCTACAGGACAGTACGGCAGCCCCAGCATTTT
TRBV5-8	NA	many	TRBJ2-1	CASSGGTRNEQFF	TGTGCCAGCAGCGGCGGGACTCGCAATGAGCAGTTCTTC
TRBV7-3	TRBD2	many	TRBJ2-1	CASSQGRVGSLAGMNEQFF	TGTGCCAGCAGCCAGGGCAGGGTGGGTTCACTAGCGGGAATGAATGAGCAGTTCTTC
TRBV9	NA	many	TRBJ1-2	CASSVVAAGSGYGYTF	TGTGCCAGCAGCGTAGTAGCAGCCGGGTCGGGGTATGGCTACACCTTC
TRBV27	NA	NA	TRBJ2-3	CASRLDHSRDTQYF	TGTGCCAGCCGTTTGGACCACTCACGAGATACGCAGTATTTT
TRBV5-1	TRBD2	NA	TRBJ2-1	CASSFSGAYNEQFF	TGCGCCAGCAGCTTCAGCGGGGCCTACAATGAGCAGTTCTTC
TRBV19	TRBD1	many	TRBJ2-6	CASSIGQGLAGANVLTF	TGTGCCAGTAGTATCGGACAGGGTTTGGCTGGGGCCAACGTCCTGACTTTC
TRBV29-1	NA	NA	TRBJ2-7	CSLTGLLYEQYF	TGCAGCTTAACGGGACTGCTCTACGAGCAGTACTTC
TRBV5-1	TRBD1	many	TRBJ1-2	CASSLDRGRSGYTF	TGCGCCAGCAGCTTGGACAGGGGGCGGTCTGGCTACACCTTC
TRBV5-6	NA	few	TRBJ2-1	CASSLEGGAYNEQFF	TGTGCCAGCAGCTTGGAAGGGGGGGCCTACAATGAGCAGTTCTTC
TRBV20-1	NA	many	TRBJ2-3	CSAWWGLEGDTQYF	TGCAGCGCGTGGTGGGGGCTAGAGGGTGATACGCAGTATTTT
TRBV10-2	NA	once	TRBJ2-3	CASSEAGTRDTQYF	TGCGCCAGCAGTGAGGCCGGGACCAGGGATACGCAGTATTTT
TRBV20-1	TRBD2	many	TRBJ2-1	CSARDLAGGLIYNEQFF	TGCAGTGCTAGGGACCTAGCGGGAGGGCTAATTTACAATGAGCAGTTCTTC
TRBV2	TRBD2	many	TRBJ2-7	CASRLAGGFYEQYF	TGTGCCAGTCGTTTAGCGGGAGGCTTCTACGAGCAGTACTTC
TRBV7-3	NA	many	TRBJ2-3	CASSSRAGSDTQYF	TGTGCCAGCAGCTCAAGGGCAGGGTCAGATACGCAGTATTTT
TRBV2	NA	few	TRBJ1-1	CASRADYTEAFF	TGTGCCAGCAGAGCAGATTACACTGAAGCTTTCTTT
TRBV6-5	NA	NA	TRBJ2-2	CASSHDRELFF	TGTGCCAGCAGTCACGACAGGGAGCTGTTTTTT
TRBV5-1	TRBD1	NA	TRBJ1-1	CASRRTGQGAGEAFF	TGCGCCAGCAGAAGGACCGGACAGGGGGCTGGTGAAGCTTTCTTT
TRBV10-3	TRBD2	many	TRBJ2-1	CAIRTSGRGPYNEQFF	TGTGCCATCAGGACTAGCGGGAGGGGGCCATACAATGAGCAGTTCTTC
TRBV29-1	TRBD1	many	TRBJ1-5	CSVGQGEPPTQHF	TGCAGCGTTGGACAGGGGGAACCCCCGACCCAGCATTTT
TRBV20-1	TRBD1	NA	TRBJ1-1	CSARGKTGFTEAFF	TGCAGTGCTAGAGGCAAGACAGGGTTCACTGAAGCTTTCTTT
TRBV6-6	NA	many	TRBJ1-4	CASSPTLKGRNEKLFF	TGTGCCAGCAGTCCTACCCTAAAGGGTCGAAATGAAAAACTGTTTTTT
TRBV7-9	TRBD2	many	TRBJ2-3	CASRPISGRMVTQYF	TGTGCCAGCAGGCCAATTAGCGGGAGAATGGTTACGCAGTATTTT
TRBV15	NA	many	TRBJ2-7	CATSRGTTGEQYF	TGTGCCACCAGCAGAGGCACAACTGGAGAGCAGTACTTC
TRBV27	NA	few	TRBJ1-6	CASSSEGVSSYNSPLHF	TGTGCCAGCAGTTCTGAAGGGGTTAGCTCCTATAATTCACCCCTCCACTTT